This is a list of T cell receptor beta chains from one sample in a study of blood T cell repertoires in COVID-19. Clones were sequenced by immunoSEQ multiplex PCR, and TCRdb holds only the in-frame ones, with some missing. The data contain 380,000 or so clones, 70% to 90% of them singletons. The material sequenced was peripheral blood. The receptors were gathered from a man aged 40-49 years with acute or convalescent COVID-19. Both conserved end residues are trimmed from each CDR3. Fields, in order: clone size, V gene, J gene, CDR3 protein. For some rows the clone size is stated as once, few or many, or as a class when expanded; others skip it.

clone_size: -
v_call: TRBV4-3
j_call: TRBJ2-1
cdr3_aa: ASSLHTTSGDPYNEQF

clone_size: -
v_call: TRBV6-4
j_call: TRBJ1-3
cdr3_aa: ASSDSTGGNTIY

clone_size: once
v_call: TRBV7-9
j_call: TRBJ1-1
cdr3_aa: ASSPIYRLQQRNTEAF

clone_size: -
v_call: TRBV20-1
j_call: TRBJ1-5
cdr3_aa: SVNSQPQH

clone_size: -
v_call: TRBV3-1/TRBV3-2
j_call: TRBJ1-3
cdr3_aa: ASSQGTPMTASRNTIY

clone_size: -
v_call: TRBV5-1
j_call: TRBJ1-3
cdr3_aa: ASSPGSLAQAGNTIY

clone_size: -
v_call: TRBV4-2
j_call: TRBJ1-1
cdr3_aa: ASSQDHGNTEAF

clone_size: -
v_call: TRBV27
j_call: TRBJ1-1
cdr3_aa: ASSWTYRGRRNTEAF

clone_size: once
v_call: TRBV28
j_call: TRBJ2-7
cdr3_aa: ATGGDSSYEQY

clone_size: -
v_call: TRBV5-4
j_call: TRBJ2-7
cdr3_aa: ASSLGQGASAEQY

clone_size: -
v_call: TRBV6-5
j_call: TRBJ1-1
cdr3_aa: ASRQGVMNTEAF

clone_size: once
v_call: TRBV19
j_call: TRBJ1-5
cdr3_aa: ASTRTGLPAQPQH

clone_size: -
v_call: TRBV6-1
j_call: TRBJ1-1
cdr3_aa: ASSDMGSMNTEAF

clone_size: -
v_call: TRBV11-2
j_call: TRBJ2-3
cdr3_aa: ASSSDSSGSNTQY

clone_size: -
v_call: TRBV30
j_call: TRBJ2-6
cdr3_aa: AWSAGNVLT

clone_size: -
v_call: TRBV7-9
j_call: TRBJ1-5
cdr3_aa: ASSLHAGVDQPQH

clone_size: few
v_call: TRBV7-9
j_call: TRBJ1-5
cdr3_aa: ASSYGDSNQPQH

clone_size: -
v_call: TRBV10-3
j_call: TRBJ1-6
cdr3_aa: AISAGNSPLH

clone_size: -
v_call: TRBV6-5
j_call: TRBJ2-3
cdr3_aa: ASSRGGNTDTQY

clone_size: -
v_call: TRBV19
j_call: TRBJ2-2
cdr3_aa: ASSIIGGRSNTGELF

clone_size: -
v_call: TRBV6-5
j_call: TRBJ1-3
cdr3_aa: ASSYSGGVGNTIY

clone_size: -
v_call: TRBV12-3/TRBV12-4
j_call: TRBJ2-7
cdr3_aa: ASRLGGFYEQY

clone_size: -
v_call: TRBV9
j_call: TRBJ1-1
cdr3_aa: ASSLEGAGTEAF

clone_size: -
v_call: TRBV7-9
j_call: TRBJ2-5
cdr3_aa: ASSFGIAGGPETQY

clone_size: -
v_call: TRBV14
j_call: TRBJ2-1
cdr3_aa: ASSQTGVPYNEQF

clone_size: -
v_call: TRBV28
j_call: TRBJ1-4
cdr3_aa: ASSSLQGPTNEKLF

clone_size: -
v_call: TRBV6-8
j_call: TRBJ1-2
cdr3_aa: ASSYSYPRDRGSNYGYT

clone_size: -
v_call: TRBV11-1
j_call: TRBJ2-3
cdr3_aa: ASSLWGEPDTQY

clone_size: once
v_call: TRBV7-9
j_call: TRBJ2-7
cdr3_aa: ASSLARDRGPYEQY

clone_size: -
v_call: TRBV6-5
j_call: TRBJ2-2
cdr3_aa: ASRTGANTGELF

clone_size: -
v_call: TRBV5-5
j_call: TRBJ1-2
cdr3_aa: ASSLVGGMVDGYT

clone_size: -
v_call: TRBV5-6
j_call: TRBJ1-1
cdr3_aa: ASSHRGRYTEAF

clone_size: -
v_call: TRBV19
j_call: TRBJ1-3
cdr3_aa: ASSIGGALTVSGNTIY

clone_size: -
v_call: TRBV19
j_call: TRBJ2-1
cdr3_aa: ASSMGTSGGLYNEQF

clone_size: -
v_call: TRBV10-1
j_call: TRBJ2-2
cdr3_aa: ASSPGLAVFTGELF

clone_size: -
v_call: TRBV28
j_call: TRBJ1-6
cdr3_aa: ASRDWDSPLH

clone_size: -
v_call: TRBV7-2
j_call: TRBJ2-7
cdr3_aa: ASILESYEQY

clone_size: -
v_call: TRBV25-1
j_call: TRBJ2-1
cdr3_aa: ASSDPTSLGYNEQF

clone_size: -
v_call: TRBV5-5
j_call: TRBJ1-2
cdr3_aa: ASSLDQTNYGYT

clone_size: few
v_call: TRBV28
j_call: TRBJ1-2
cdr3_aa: ASRGAHLGYT

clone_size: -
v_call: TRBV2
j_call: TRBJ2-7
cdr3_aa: ASRGLVDDEQY

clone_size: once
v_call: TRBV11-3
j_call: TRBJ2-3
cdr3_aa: ASSPGYSTDTQY

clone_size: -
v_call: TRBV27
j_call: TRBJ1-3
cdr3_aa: ASRRVSGGNTIY

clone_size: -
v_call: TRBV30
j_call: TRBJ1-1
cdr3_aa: AWNRQVNTEAF

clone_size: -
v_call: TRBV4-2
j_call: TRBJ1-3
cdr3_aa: ASSFRASQGAAGNTIY

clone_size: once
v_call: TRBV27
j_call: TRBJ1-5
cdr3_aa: ASGGGGDQPQH

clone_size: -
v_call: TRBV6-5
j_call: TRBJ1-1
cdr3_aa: ASSYSRSENTEAF

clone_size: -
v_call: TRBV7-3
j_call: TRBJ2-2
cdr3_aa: ASSFRTSNTGELF

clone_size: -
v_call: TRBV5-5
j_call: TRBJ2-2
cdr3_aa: ASRAGLDTGELF

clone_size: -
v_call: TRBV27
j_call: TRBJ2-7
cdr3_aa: ASGLGTGIEGEQY

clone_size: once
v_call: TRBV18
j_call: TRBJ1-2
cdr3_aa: ASSPDRGSYGYT

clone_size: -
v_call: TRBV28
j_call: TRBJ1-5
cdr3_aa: AIQGGGNQPQH

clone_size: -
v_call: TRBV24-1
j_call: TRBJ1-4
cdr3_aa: ATSTGADEKLF

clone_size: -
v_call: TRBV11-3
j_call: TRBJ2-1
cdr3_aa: ASSTPGQAFGEQF

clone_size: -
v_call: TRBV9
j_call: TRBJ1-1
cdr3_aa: ASSVVASNTEAF